The 17 T cell receptor beta chains below were found in one sample sequenced in a study of breast tumors, draining lymph nodes, adjacent tissues. From the multiplex PCR reads, TCRdb called clonotypes with MiXCR, one entry per CDR3 protein. Of 16,000 or so distinct CDR3 sequences in the sample, 45% were seen once. Sequenced material: tumor-adjacent breast tissue. Receptor source: a female donor with breast cancer. Some clones in this sample may be carry-over from other donors' samples.

By frequency in the sample, this clonotype is medium-sized. The gene calls are TRBV20-1 and TRBJ2-5; D is perhaps TRBD1 (5 bases). The V gene's germline CDR1 is DFQATT and CDR2 SNEGSKA (reference sequence). V lost 6 bases to trimming and J lost 7 bases, with 15 bases between them. The CDR3 totals 12 residues. CDR3 loop: CSAGLGPWTQYF. The CDR3 DNA follows: TGCAGTGCCGGGCTGGGGCCGTGGACCCAGTACTTC.

The chain has TRBV5-5 and TRBJ2-7, with TRBD2 matching over 14 bases. The CDR3 extends over 15 amino acids. V trimming: 4 bases; J trimming: 3 bases; junction bases outside the gene matches: 3. Germline CDR1 is SGHKS and CDR2 is YYEKEE (reference sequence). The CDR3 sequence: CASSPGTSGGYEQYF. CDR3 DNA: TGTGCCAGCAGCCCGGGGACTAGCGGGGGCTACGAGCAGTACTTC.

This clonotype was recorded at least ten times. A much larger clone differs from this one at a single base, so this may be a read error. The rearrangement uses TRBV12-3 or TRBV12-4 and TRBJ2-2; D not certain. The CDR3 totals 12 residues. The ends were cut back, 3 bases at V and 6 bases at J, with 5 bases in the middle. The CDR3 loop reads CASSFSAGELFF. Written as DNA, the CDR3 is TGTGCCAGCAGTTTCAGCGCCGGGGAGCTGTTTTTT.

A few counts support this clonotype. This may stem from a read error, because a much larger clone lies one nucleotide away. The DNA of the CDR3 is TGTGCCAGCAGTCGGACTAGCGGGAGGCTCAATGAGCAGTTCTTC. Its protein is CASSRTSGRLNEQFF. This chain links TRBV2 with TRBJ2-1; 14 bases align to TRBD2. Germline V gene sequence: CDR1 SNHLY, CDR2 FYNNEI. Losses at the gene ends were 5 bases for V and 6 bases for J; bases not matched to a gene: 3. The CDR3 covers 15 residues.

This clonotype is medium-sized. The chain employs TRBV7-2 and TRBJ2-5; TRBD1 might be the D (6 bases). There are 15 residues in the CDR3. Germline lookup yields CDR1 SGHTA and CDR2 FQGNSA. V was cut by 1 base and J by 2 bases, with 11 bases left in between. CDR3 loop: CASSLVDRSQETQYF. Written as DNA, the CDR3 is TGTGCCAGCAGCTTAGTAGACAGGTCACAAGAGACCCAGTACTTC.

This clonotype is categorized as medium-sized. The V and J genes are TRBV19 and TRBJ1-2, with D perhaps matching TRBD1 (5 bases). The CDR3 totals 13 residues. V was trimmed by 7 bases and J by 4 bases, leaving 13 bases between them. Germline-derived CDR1 and CDR2 are LNHDA and SQIVND (reference sequence). CDR3 coding DNA: TGTGCCAGTACCTACCGGGGCGGCTATGGCTACACCTTC. Translation: CASTYRGGYGYTF.

By sample fraction, this clonotype is medium-sized. The V call is TRBV2, the J call TRBJ1-5; the D is unclear. V gave up 3 bases and J gave up 2 bases, with 11 bases separating them. CDR3 length equals 15 residues. Per the germline V gene, CDR1 is SNHLY and CDR2 is FYNNEI. The CDR3 nucleotides read TGTGCCAGCAGTGACGGTGGAACAGGCAATCAGCCCCAGCATTTT. Amino acid sequence: CASSDGGTGNQPQHF. Supplemented by reference TRBV2 and TRBJ1-5, the full variable domain reads EPEVTQTPSHQVTQMGQEVILRCVPISNHLYFYWYRQILGQKVEFLVSFYNNEISEKSEIFDDQFSVERPDGSNFTLKIRSTKLEDSAMYFCASSDGGTGNQPQHFGDGTRLSIL.

V is TRBV20-1 and J is TRBJ1-6; the match to TRBD1 covers 9 bases. J gave up 8 bases and V 2 bases, and 1 base lay outside the gene matches. This CDR3 is 13 amino acids long. Per the germline V gene, CDR1 is DFQATT and CDR2 is SNEGSKA (reference sequence). CDR3 sequence (DNA): TGCAGTGCTAGAAGACAGGGGGATTCACCCCTCCACTTT. Protein: CSARRQGDSPLHF.

This clonotype is classed as medium-sized. The chain carries TRBV5-8 and TRBJ1-2; maybe TRBD1 (6 bases). This CDR3 comprises 15 residues. The V gene lost 4 bases and the J gene lost 0 bases, with 13 bases spanning the gap. CDR1 SGHTS and CDR2 YDEGEE come from the germline V gene. The CDR3 here is CASSQGTSSNYGYTF. Here the CDR3 DNA reads TGTGCCAGCAGCCAGGGGACATCTTCTAACTATGGCTACACCTTC. Variable domain in full (rest from reference TRBV5-8 and TRBJ1-2): EAGVTQSPTHLIKTRGQQATLRCSPISGHTSVYWYQQALGLGLQFLLWYDEGEERNRGNFPPRFSGRQFPNYSSELNVNALELEDSALYLCASSQGTSSNYGYTFGSGTRLTVV.

Only a few counts were recorded for this clonotype. A read error may explain this, as a much larger clone is one base away. Given the absence of the conserved phenylalanine or tryptophan at the CDR3 end, a read error is likely. The CDR3 sequence: CSVTGTGSTEAFS. Here the CDR3 DNA reads TGCAGCGTGACCGGGACAGGGAGTACTGAAGCTTTCTCT. The V gene is TRBV29-1, the J gene TRBJ1-1, with 9 bases matching TRBD1. CDR1 SQVTM and CDR2 ANQGSEA come from the germline V gene. The CDR3 spans 13 residues. Trimming at V came to 6 bases and at J to 5 bases, leaving 7 bases not matched to a gene.

This clonotype was detected only once. The chain uses TRBV18 and TRBJ2-7; TRBD1 agrees at 9 bases. V trimming: 3 bases; J trimming: 1 base; junction bases outside the gene matches: 4. This CDR3 has 15 amino acids. Germline V gene data show CDR1 as KGHSH and CDR2 as LQKENI. CDR3 sequence reads: CASSPDRGRSYEQYF. CDR3 bases: TGTGCCAGCTCACCGGACAGGGGAAGGTCCTACGAGCAGTACTTC.

This clonotype was seen at least ten times. The chain carries TRBV18 and TRBJ2-3, with D perhaps matching TRBD1 or TRBD2 (5 bases each). CDR1 KGHSH and CDR2 LQKENI come from the germline V gene. The CDR3 is 15 residues long. V lost 4 bases and J 4 bases, leaving 15 bases between the germline ends. CDR3 coding DNA: TGTGCCAGCTCACGGGACCTTGGAGACGCAGATACGCAGTATTTT. Translating gives CASSRDLGDADTQYF. Full variable domain (remainder filled in from reference TRBV18 and TRBJ2-3): NAGVMQNPRHLVRRRGQEARLRCSPMKGHSHVYWYRQLPEEGLKFMVYLQKENIIDESGMPKERFSAEFPKEGPSILRIQQVVRGDSAAYFCASSRDLGDADTQYFGPGTRLTVL.

At least ten counts were recorded for this clonotype. A much larger clone differs by one base, so this may be a read error. The chain is built from TRBV7-6 and TRBJ2-4; D uncertain. This CDR3 is 15 amino acids long. Germline CDR1 and CDR2: SGHVS and FNYEAQ. The CDR3 here is CASPVCGTAKNIQHF. As DNA, the CDR3 is TGTGCCAGCCCAGTTTGCGGTACGGCCAAAAACATTCAGCACTTC.

This clonotype was counted once. A much larger clone differs from this one at a single base, so this may be a read error. The rearrangement uses TRBV14 and TRBJ1-1, with D perhaps matching TRBD1 (5 bases). The CDR3 loop spans 16 amino acids. Looked up from germline, CDR1 is SGHDN and CDR2 is FVKESK. The CDR3 DNA follows: TGTGCCAGCAGCCCTGGGACGAGCTTCATGAACGCTGAAGCTTTCTTT. It yields the protein CASSPGTSFMNAEAFF.

The chain links TRBV4-2 to TRBJ2-3; 8 bases are a match to TRBD2. The germline gives CDR1 LGHNA, CDR2 YNFKEQ. J gave up 4 bases and V 1 base, and 1 base lay outside the gene matches. The CDR3 totals 14 residues. In nucleotides, the CDR3 is TGTGCCAGCAGCCAAGCGGGGGGGTCAGATACGCAGTATTTT. Its translation is CASSQAGGSDTQYF.

This clonotype was observed at least ten times. Germline and junction disagree at one end, which may indicate a read error. The rearrangement links TRBV20-1 to TRBJ2-1; D gene uncertain. The CDR3 contains 14 residues. Germline loops: CDR1 DFQATT, CDR2 SNEGSKA (reference sequence). The CDR3, as DNA: TGCAGTGCTGAGTCCCAACCATCCTCCAATGAGCAGTTCTTC. It encodes CSAESQPSSNEQFF.

Remarks on this clonotype: This clone may be a read error of a much larger clone one base away. J is TRBJ1-1 and V is TRBV20-1, with a weak D call TRBD1 (6 bases). The CDR3 has 15 amino acids. From germline, CDR1 is DFQATT and CDR2 SNEGSKA (reference sequence). Trimming cost V 0 bases and J 4 bases, with 15 bases left between them. The CDR3 sequence: CSARDRRGAATEAFF. The CDR3 DNA reads TGCAGTGCTAGAGATCGGAGGGGGGCGGCCACTGAAGCTTTCTTT.